This TCR beta chain was observed in a study of T cell changes during pregnancy in multiple sclerosis. V lost 0 bases and J lost 0, with 12 bases in between. The germline CDR1 and CDR2 sequences are ENHRY and SYGVKD. CDR3 length equals 17 residues. Only in-frame clones appear in the TCRdb table, and some are missing; sequencing was by immunoSEQ multiplex PCR. The sample carries roughly 89,000 clones, around 94% recorded once. This specimen consisted of peripheral blood, obtained after pregnancy. This receptor was taken from a female donor in good health, enrolled as a control in a pregnancy study. The gene calls are TRBV10-3 and TRBJ1-3; D is possibly TRBD1 (5 bases). This CDR3 is CAISESTAGSSGNTIYF. The CDR3 DNA reads TGTGCCATCAGTGAGTCGACAGCAGGCAGCTCTGGAAACACCATATATTTT.